The clone carrying this TCR beta chain was counted ten times or more. The data stem from a study of human T cells and chemical hapten exposure. One entry per CDR3 protein, called by TCRdb with MiXCR from the 5' RACE reads. Of 130,000 or so distinct CDR3 sequences listed, 3.5% to 5% are singletons. Unfractionated whole blood was the source of the extracted total RNA. Trimming cost V 1 base and J 1 base, with 11 bases left between them. The CDR3 loop spans 16 amino acids. Germline lookup yields CDR1 SGHTA and CDR2 FQGNSA. The receptor comes from a female donor in good health. The chain is built from TRBV7-2 and TRBJ1-5; TRBD1 is a possible D gene (5 bases). The CDR3 nucleotides are TGTGCCAGCAGCTTAGAATGGGGGAGAAGCAATCAGCCCCAGCATTTT. Translation: CASSLEWGRSNQPQHF.